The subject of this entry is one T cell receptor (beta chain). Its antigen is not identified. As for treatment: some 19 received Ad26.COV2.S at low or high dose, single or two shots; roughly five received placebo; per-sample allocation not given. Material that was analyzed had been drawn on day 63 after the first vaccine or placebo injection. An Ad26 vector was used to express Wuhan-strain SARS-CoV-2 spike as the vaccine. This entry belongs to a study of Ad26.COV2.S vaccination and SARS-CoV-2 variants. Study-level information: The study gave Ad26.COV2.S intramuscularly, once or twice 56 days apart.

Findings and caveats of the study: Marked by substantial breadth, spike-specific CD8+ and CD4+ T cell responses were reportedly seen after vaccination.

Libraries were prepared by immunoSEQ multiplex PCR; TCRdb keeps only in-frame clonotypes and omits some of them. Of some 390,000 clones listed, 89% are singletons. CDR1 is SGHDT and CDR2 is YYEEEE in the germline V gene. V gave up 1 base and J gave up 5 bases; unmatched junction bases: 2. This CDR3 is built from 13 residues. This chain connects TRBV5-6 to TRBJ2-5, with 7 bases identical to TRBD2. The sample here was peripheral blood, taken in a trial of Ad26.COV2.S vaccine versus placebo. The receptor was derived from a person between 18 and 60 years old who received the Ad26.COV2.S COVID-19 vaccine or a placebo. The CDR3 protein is CASSLYSGETQYF. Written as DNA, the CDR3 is TGTGCCAGCAGCTTGTATAGCGGGGAGACCCAGTACTTC.